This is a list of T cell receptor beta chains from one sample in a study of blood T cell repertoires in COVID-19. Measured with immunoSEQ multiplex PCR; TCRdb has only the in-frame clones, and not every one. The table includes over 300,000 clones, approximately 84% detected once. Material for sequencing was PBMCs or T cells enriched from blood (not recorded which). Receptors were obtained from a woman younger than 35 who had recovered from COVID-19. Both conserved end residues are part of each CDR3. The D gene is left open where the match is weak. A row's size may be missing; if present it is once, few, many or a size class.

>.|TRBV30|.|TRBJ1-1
TGTGCCTGGATCCGGGAAGGCACTGAAGCTTTCTTT
CAWIREGTEAFF
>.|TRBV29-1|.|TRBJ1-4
TGCAGCGCCGCAGTTGCAACTAATGAAAAACTGTTTTTT
CSAAVATNEKLFF
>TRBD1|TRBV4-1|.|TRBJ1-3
TGCGCCAGCAGCCAAGTTTACTTGGCCGGGACAGGCACCTCTGGAAACACCATATATTTT
CASSQVYLAGTGTSGNTIYF
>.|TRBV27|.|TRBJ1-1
TGTGCCAGCAGTCCCCCTCCACGACGCGGTCGCACTGAAGCTTTCTTT
CASSPPPRRGRTEAFF
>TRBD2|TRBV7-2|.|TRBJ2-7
TGTGCCAGCAGCTTATATACTAGCGCCGCCTACGAGCAGTACTTC
CASSLYTSAAYEQYF
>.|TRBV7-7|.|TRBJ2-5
TGTGCCAGCAGCTTAGCACCGGGGAGCCAAGAGACCCAGTACTTC
CASSLAPGSQETQYF
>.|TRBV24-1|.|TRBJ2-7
TGTGCCACCAGATACGGCTACGAGCAGTACTTC
CATRYGYEQYF
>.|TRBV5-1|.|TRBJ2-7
TGCGCCAGCAGCTTGGAGGCAGGAAACTACGAGCAGTACTTC
CASSLEAGNYEQYF
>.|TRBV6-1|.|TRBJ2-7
TGTGCCAGCAGTGAAACGCGGGGACCGGGTAGCTCCTACGAGCAGTACTTC
CASSETRGPGSSYEQYF
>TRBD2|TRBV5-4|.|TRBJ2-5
TGTGCCAGCAGCTCAGGACTAGCGGGTAAACAAGAGACCCAGTACTTC
CASSSGLAGKQETQYF
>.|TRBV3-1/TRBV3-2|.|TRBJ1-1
TGTGCCAGCAGCCCCATAGACAGACACACTGAAGCTTTCTTT
CASSPIDRHTEAFF
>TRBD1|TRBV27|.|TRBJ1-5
TGTGCCAGCAGGGAACAGGGGGCAATATTTCAGCCCCAGCATTTT
CASREQGAIFQPQHF
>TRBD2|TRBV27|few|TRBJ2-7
TGTGCCAGCAGTTCCATCGGCGGGAGCTCCTACGAGCAGTACTTC
CASSSIGGSSYEQYF
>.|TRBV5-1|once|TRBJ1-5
TGCGCCAGCAGCTTATCAGGGGAGGGTCAGCCCCAGCATTTT
CASSLSGEGQPQHF
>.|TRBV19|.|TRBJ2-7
TGTGCCAGTACCTTACTTCACTACGAGCAGTACTTC
CASTLLHYEQYF
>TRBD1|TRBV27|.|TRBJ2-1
TGTGCCAGCAGTCGAGACAGGGGTCTCGGGAACAATGAGCAGTTCTTC
CASSRDRGLGNNEQFF
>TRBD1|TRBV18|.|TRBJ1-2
TGTGCCAGCTCCTCGGACAGGGGATTATATGGCTACACCTTC
CASSSDRGLYGYTF
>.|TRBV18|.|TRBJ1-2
TGTGCCAGCTCACCACCGCCGGGTAACTATGGCTACACCTTC
CASSPPPGNYGYTF
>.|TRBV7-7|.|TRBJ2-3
TGTGCCAGCAGCTTAAGCCTAGGAGGGTCAGATACGCAGTATTTT
CASSLSLGGSDTQYF
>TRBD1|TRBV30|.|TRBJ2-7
TGTGCCTGGAGCAACAGGGGTGCTAGCTCCTACGAGCAGTACTTC
CAWSNRGASSYEQYF
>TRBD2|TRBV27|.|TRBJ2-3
TGTGCCAGCAGTTTAGTGTCGGGGGGGGATACGCAGTATTTT
CASSLVSGGDTQYF
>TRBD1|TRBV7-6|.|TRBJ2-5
TGTGCCAGCAGCCCTACAGGGGGCGCGGGCGAGACCCAGTACTTC
CASSPTGGAGETQYF
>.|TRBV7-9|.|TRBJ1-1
TGTGCCAGCAGCTTCGAGACAGAGACAACACGAGCTTTCTTT
CASSFETETTRAFF
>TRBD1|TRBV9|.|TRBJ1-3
TGTGCCAGCAGCGTAGAGGGGGCCGGTCTGGGAAACACCATATATTTT
CASSVEGAGLGNTIYF
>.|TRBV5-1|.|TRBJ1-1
TGCGCCAGCAGCTTGGTTGGCCTGAACACTGAAGCTTTCTTT
CASSLVGLNTEAFF
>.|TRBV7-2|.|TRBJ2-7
TGTGCCAGCAGCACGAATATGGGGAGTGGCGAGCAGTACTTC
CASSTNMGSGEQYF
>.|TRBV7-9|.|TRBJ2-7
TGTGCCAGCAGCTCCTCGGGGATCGGACTGCACGAGCAGTACTTC
CASSSSGIGLHEQYF
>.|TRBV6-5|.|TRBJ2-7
TGTGCCAGCGGGGACTTTCCCTACGAGCAGTACTTC
CASGDFPYEQYF
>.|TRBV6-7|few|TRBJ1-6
TGTGCCAGCAGTTACTCGAAGAAGAGAAATTCACCCCTCCACTTT
CASSYSKKRNSPLHF
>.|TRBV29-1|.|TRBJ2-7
TGCAGCGTTGAAGGCGGGGACAGCTCCTACGAGCAGTACTTC
CSVEGGDSSYEQYF
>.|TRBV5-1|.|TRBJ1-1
TGCGCCAGCAGCTTGTCGCTGGGCAGGGACACTGAAGCTTTCTTT
CASSLSLGRDTEAFF
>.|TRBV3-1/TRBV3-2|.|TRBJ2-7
TGTGCCAGCAGCCATACTGGACAGTTTAGCTCCTACGAGCAGTACTTC
CASSHTGQFSSYEQYF
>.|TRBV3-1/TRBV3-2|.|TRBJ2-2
TGTGCCAGCAGCCTTACAGGGACAGGGGAGCTGTTTTTT
CASSLTGTGELFF
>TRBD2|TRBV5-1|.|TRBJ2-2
TGCGCCAGCAGCGGTACTAGCGTGGGCAACACCGGGGAGCTGTTTTTT
CASSGTSVGNTGELFF
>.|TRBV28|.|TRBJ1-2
TGTGCCAGCAGTTTCAGCGTCACCGGCTACACCTTC
CASSFSVTGYTF
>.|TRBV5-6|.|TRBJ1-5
TGTGCCAGCAGCTTTTGGGGGGTACAGGGCAATCAGCCCCAGCATTTT
CASSFWGVQGNQPQHF
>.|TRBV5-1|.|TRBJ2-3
TGCGCCAGCAGCTTTTTAGGTACAGGGATGGGCACAGATACGCAGTATTTT
CASSFLGTGMGTDTQYF
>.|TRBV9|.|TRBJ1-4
TGTGCCAGCAGCGCCCCAGGGGCGACTAATGAAAAACTGTTTTTT
CASSAPGATNEKLFF
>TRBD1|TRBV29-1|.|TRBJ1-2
TGCAGCGTTGCGAGGGACAGCTTATTCTATGGCTACACCTTC
CSVARDSLFYGYTF
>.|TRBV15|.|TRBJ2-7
TGTGCCACCAGCAGAGACCCCCGGAGTGGTTACGAGCAGTACTTC
CATSRDPRSGYEQYF
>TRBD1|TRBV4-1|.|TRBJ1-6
TGCGCCAGCAGCCAAGAGGCCAGGGGGTTAAATTCACCCCTCCACTTT
CASSQEARGLNSPLHF
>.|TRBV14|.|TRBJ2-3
TGTGCCAGCAGCCCCCTGGGGGGAGATACGCAGTATTTT
CASSPLGGDTQYF
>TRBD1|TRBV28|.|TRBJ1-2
TGTGCCAGCAGTTTTGCTACAGGGGCGGACTATGGCTACACCTTC
CASSFATGADYGYTF
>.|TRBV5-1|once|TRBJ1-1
TGCGCCAGCAGCTTGGGGACAGTTGTCACTGAAGCTTTCTTT
CASSLGTVVTEAFF
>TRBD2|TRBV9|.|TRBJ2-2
TGTGCCAGCAGCCTACCGGGACTAACGAACACCGGGGAGCTGTTTTTT
CASSLPGLTNTGELFF
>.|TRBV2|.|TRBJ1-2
TGTGCCAGCAGGACGGACAGCCCCTATGGCTACACCTTC
CASRTDSPYGYTF
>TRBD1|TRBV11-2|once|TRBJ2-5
TGTGCCAGCCGTCGGACAGGGCAAGAGACCCAGTACTTC
CASRRTGQETQYF
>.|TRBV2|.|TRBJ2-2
TGTGCCAGCAGTGAAAGTGGGCGAACCGGGGAGCTGTTTTTT
CASSESGRTGELFF
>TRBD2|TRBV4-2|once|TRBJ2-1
TGTGCCAGCAGCCAAGATGGGCTAGCGGTTTACAATGAGCAGTTCTTC
CASSQDGLAVYNEQFF
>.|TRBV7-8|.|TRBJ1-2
TGTGCCAGCAGGGATAGGGGATCTTATGGCTACACCTTC
CASRDRGSYGYTF
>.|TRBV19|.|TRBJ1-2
TGTGCCAGTAGAGGGGGAAGGGGTGGCTACACCTTC
CASRGGRGGYTF
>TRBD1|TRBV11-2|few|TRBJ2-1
TGTGCCAGCAGCCCGCAGGGGACAGGGGACAATGAGCAGTTCTTC
CASSPQGTGDNEQFF
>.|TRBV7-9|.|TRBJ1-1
TGTGCCAGCAGCTTCGGCAGGGGTAGTGGGAACACTGAAGCTTTCTTT
CASSFGRGSGNTEAFF
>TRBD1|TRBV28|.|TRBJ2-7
TGTGCCAGCAGTGGGACAGGCTCCTACGAGCAGTACTTC
CASSGTGSYEQYF
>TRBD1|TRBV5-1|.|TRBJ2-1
TGCGCCAGCGGCCGGGGACAGAGCTCCTACAATGAGCAGTTCTTC
CASGRGQSSYNEQFF
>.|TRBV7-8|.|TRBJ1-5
TGTGCCAGCAGCCTCTTACAGGAGAATTACCTTAGCAATCAGCCCCAGCATTTT
CASSLLQENYLSNQPQHF
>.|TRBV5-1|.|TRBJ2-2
TGCGCCAGCAGCTTGATAGGGGCCAAGGACACCGGGGAGCTGTTTTTT
CASSLIGAKDTGELFF
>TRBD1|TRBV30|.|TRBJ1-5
TGTGCCTGGACTTGGGGACAGGGGACTCAGCCCCAGCATTTT
CAWTWGQGTQPQHF
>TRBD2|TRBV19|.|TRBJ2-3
TGTGCCAGTAGTCCCCGACTAGCGGGAGCCCTGACAGATACGCAGTATTTT
CASSPRLAGALTDTQYF